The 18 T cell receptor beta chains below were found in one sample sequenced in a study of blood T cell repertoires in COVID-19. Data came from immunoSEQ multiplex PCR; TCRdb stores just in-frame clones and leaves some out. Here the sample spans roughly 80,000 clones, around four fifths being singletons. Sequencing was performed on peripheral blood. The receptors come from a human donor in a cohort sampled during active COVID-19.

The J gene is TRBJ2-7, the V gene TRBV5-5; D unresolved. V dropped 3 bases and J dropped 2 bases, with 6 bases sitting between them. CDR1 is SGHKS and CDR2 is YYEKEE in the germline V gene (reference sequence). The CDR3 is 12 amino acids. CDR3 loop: CASSSDTYEQYF. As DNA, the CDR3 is TGTGCCAGCAGCTCAGACACCTACGAGCAGTACTTC.

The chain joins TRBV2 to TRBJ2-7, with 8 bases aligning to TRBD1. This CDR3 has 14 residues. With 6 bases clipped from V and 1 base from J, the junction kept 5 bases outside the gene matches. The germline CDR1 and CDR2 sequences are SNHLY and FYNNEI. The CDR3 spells CASSLGQESYEQYF. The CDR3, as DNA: TGTGCCAGCAGCCTGGGACAGGAGTCCTACGAGCAGTACTTC. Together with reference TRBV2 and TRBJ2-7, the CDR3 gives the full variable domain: EPEVTQTPSHQVTQMGQEVILRCVPISNHLYFYWYRQILGQKVEFLVSFYNNEISEKSEIFDDQFSVERPDGSNFTLKIRSTKLEDSAMYFCASSLGQESYEQYFGPGTRLTVT.

For the CDR3, the DNA is TGTGCCATCAGTGGGGGACAGCAAGACACTGAAGCTTTCTTT. This translates into CAISGGQQDTEAFF. The J gene is TRBJ1-1, the V gene TRBV10-3; 7 positions agree with TRBD1. The CDR3 contains 14 residues. Germline CDR1 reads ENHRY; CDR2 reads SYGVKD. The V segment lost 4 bases and the J segment 3 bases; nucleotides outside the gene matches: 5.

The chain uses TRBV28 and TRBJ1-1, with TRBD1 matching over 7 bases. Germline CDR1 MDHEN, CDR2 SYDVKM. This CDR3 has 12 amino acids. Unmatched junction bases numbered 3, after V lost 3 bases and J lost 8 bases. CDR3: CASSFSDREAFF. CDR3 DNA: TGTGCCAGCAGTTTTTCGGACAGGGAAGCTTTCTTT. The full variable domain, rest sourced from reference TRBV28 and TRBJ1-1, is DVKVTQSSRYLVKRTGEKVFLECVQDMDHENMFWYRQDPGLGLRLIYFSYDVKMKEKGDIPEGYSVSREKKERFSLILESASTNQTSMYLCASSFSDREAFFGQGTRLTVV.

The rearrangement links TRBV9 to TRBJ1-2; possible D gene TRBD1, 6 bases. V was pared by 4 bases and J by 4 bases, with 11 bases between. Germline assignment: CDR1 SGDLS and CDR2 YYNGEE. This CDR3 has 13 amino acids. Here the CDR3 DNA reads TGTGCCAGCAGCCCGAGAGGGGGCTATGGCTACACCTTC. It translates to CASSPRGGYGYTF.

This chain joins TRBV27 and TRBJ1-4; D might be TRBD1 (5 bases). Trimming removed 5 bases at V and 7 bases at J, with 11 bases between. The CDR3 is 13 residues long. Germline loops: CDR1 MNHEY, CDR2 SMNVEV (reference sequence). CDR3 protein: CASSRKRGEKLFF. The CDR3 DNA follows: TGTGCCAGCAGTCGAAAAAGGGGTGAAAAACTGTTTTTT.

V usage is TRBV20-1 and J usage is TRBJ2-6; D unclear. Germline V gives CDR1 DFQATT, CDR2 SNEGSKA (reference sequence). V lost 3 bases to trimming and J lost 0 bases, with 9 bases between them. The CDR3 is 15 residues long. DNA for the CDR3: TGCAGTGCTAGTGGATCCGGCTCTGGGGCCAACGTCCTGACTTTC. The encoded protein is CSASGSGSGANVLTF.

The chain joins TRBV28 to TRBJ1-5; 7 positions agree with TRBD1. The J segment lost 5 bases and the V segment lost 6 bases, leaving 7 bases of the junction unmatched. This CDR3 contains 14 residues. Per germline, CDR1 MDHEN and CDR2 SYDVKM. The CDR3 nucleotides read TGTGCCAGCAGCCTGGGACAGTTTTATCAGCCCCAGCATTTT. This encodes CASSLGQFYQPQHF.

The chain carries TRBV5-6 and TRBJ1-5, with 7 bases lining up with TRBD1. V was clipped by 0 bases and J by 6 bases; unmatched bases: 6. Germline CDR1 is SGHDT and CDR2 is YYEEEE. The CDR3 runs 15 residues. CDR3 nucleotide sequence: TGTGCCAGCAGCTTGGCCGACAGGGACTTTCAGCCCCAGCATTTT. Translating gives CASSLADRDFQPQHF.

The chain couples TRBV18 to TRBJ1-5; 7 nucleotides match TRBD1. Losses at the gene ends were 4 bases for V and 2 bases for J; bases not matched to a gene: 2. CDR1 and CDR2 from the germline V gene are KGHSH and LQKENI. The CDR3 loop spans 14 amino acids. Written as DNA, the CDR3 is TGTGCCAGCTCACGACAGGGTGGCAATCAGCCCCAGCATTTT. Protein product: CASSRQGGNQPQHF.

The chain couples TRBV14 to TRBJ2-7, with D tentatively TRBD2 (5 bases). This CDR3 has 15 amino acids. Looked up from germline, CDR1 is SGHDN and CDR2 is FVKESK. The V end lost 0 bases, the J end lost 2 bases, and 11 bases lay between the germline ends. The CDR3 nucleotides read TGTGCCAGCAGCCAAGATAACAGCGGCCCCTACGAGCAGTACTTC. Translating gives CASSQDNSGPYEQYF.

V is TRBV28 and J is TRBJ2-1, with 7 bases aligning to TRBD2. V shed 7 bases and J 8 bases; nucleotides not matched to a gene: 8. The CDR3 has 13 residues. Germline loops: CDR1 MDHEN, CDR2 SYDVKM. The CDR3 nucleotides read TGTGCCAGCAACGGCGGGAGACGGCATGAGCAGTTCTTC. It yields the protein CASNGGRRHEQFF.

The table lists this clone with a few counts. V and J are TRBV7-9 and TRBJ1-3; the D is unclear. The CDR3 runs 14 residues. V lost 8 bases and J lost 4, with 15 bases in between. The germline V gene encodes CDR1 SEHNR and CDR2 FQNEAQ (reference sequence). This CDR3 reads CASFQLSEGNTIYF. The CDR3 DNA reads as TGTGCCAGCTTTCAACTCTCTGAGGGAAACACCATATATTTT.

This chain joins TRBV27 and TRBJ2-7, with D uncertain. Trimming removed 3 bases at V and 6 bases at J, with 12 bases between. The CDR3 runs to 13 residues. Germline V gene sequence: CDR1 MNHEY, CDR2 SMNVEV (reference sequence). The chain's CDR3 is CASSFSPTAEQYF. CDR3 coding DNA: TGTGCCAGCAGTTTCAGCCCCACAGCCGAGCAGTACTTC.

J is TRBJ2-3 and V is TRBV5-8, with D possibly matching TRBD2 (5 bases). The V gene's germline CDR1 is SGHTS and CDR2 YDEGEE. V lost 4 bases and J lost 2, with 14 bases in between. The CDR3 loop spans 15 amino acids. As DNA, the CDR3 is TGTGCCAGCAGCATCTCTAGCTCCATCACAGATACGCAGTATTTT. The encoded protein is CASSISSSITDTQYF.

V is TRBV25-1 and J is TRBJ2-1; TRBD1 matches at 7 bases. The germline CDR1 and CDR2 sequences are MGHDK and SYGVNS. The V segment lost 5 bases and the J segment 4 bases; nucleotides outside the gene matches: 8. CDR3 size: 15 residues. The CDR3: CASSSDRVGYNEQFF. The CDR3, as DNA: TGTGCCAGCAGTTCCGACAGGGTGGGATACAATGAGCAGTTCTTC. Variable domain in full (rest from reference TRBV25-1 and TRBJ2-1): EADIYQTPRYLVIGTGKKITLECSQTMGHDKMYWYQQDPGMELHLIHYSYGVNSTEKGDLSSESTVSRIRTEHFPLTLESARPSHTSQYLCASSSDRVGYNEQFFGPGTRLTVL.

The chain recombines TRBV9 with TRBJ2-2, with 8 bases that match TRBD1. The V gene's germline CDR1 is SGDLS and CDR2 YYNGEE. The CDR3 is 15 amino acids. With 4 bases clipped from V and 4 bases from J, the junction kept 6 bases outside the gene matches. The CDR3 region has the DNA TGTGCCAGCAGCCAAAACAGGGGGACCACCGGGGAGCTGTTTTTT. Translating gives CASSQNRGTTGELFF.

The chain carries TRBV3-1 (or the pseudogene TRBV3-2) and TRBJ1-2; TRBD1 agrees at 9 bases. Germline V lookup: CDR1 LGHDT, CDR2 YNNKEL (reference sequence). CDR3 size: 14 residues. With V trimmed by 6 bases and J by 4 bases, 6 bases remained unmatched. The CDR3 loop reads CASSDRQGGYGYTF. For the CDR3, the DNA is TGTGCCAGCAGTGATAGACAGGGGGGCTATGGCTACACCTTC.